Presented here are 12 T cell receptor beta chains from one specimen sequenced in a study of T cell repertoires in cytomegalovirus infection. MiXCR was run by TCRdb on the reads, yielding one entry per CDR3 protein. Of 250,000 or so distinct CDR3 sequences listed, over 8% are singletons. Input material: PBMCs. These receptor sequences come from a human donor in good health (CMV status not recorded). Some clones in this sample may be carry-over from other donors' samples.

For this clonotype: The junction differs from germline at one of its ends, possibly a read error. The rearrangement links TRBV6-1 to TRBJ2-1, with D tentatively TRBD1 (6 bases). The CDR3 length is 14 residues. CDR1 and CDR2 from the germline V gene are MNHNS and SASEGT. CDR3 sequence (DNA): TGTGCCAGCAGTGCACAGGGTTCCTCCAATGAGCAGTTCTTC. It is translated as CASSAQGSSNEQFF.

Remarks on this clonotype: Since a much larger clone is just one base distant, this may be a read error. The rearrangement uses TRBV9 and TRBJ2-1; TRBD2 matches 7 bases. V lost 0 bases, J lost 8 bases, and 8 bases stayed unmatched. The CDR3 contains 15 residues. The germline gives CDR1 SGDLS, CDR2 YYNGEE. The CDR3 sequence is CASSVDSGTYDEQFF. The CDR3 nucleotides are TGTGCCAGCAGCGTAGACAGCGGGACTTACGATGAGCAGTTCTTC.

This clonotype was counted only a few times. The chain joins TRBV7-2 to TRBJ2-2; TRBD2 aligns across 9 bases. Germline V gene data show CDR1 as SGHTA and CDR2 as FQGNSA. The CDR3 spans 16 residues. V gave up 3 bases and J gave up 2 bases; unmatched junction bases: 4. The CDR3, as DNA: TGTGCCAGCAGCTTGTGGCGGGGGGGTAACACCGGGGAGCTGTTTTTT. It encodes CASSLWRGGNTGELFF.

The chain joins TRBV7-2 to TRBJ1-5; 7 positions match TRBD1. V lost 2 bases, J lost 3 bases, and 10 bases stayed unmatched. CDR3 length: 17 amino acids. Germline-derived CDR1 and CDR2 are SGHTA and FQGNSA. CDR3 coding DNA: TGTGCCAGCAGCTTACGTGGGGGGGACAGACTCAATCAGCCCCAGCATTTT. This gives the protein CASSLRGGDRLNQPQHF.

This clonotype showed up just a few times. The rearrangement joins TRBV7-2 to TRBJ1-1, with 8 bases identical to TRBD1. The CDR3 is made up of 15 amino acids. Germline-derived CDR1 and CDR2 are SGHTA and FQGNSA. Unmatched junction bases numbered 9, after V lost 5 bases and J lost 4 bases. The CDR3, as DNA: TGTGCCAGCAGCCACGCTGACAGGGGAGGCACTGAAGCTTTCTTT. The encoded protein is CASSHADRGGTEAFF.

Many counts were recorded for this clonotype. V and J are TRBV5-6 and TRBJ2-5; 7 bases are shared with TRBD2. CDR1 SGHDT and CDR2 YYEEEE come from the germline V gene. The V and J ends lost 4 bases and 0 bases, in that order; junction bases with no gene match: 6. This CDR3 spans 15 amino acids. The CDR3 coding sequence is TGTGCCAGCAGCCTAAGAGCGGGACACCAAGAGACCCAGTACTTC. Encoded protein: CASSLRAGHQETQYF.

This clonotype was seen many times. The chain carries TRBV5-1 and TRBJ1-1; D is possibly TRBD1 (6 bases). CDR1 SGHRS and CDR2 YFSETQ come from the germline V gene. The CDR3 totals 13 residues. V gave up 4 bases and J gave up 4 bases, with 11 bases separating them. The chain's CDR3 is CASSGLGGTEAFF. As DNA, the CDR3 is TGCGCCAGCAGCGGCTTAGGGGGCACTGAAGCTTTCTTT.

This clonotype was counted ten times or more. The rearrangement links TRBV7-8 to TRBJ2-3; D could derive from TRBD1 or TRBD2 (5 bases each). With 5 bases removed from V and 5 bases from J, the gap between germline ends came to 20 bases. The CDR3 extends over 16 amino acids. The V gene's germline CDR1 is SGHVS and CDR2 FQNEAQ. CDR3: CASSAGTPGLGDTQYF. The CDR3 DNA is TGTGCCAGCAGCGCTGGGACGCCCGGTTTAGGAGATACGCAGTATTTT.

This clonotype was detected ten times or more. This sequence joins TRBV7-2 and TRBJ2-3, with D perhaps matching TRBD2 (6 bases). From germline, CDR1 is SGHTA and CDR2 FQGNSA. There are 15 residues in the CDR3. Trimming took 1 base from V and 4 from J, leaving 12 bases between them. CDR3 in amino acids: CASSLGGERPDTQYF. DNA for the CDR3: TGTGCCAGCAGCTTAGGCGGGGAACGGCCAGATACGCAGTATTTT.

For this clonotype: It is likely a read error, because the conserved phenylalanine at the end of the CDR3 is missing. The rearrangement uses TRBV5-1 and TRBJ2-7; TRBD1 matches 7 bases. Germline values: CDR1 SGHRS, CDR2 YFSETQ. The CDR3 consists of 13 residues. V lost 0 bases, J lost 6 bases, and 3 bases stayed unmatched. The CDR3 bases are TGCGCCAGCAGCTTGGCCGGGACAGTCGAGCAGTACATC. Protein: CASSLAGTVEQYI.

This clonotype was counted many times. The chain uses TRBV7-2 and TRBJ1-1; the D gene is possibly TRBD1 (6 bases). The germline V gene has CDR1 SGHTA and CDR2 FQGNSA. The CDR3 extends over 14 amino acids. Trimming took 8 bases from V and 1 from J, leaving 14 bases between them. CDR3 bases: TGTGCCAGCTTTCAGGGGAACGCGAACACTGAAGCTTTCTTT. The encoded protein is CASFQGNANTEAFF. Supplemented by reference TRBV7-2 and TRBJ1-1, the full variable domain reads GAGVSQSPSNKVTEKGKDVELRCDPISGHTALYWYRQSLGQGLEFLIYFQGNSAPDKSGLPSDRFSAERTGGSVSTLTIQRTQQEDSAVYLCASFQGNANTEAFFGQGTRLTVV.

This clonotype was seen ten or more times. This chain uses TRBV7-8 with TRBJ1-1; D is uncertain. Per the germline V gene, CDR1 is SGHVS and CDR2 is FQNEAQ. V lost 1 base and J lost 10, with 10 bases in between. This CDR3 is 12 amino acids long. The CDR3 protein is CASSLGEVRAFF. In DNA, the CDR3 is TGTGCCAGCAGCTTAGGGGAAGTACGAGCTTTCTTT.